The rows below give T cell receptor beta chains drawn from one sample of a study of cytomegalovirus exposure and HLA in healthy donors. Clones were sequenced by immunoSEQ multiplex PCR, and TCRdb holds only the in-frame ones, with some missing. The sample lists about 160,000 clones, about 71% occurring once. Material: PBMCs. Receptors were obtained from a woman aged 25 to 45 in good health and CMV-seronegative. Each CDR3 is given without its conserved first and last residue. Rows give clone size only sometimes, using once, few, many, or a class for an expanded clone.

V	size	J	CDR3
TRBV7-6	NA	TRBJ2-1	ASSLMVSGSREQF
TRBV7-6	NA	TRBJ2-1	ASSLGVMSQF
TRBV19	NA	TRBJ2-1	ARLAGGVYNEQF
TRBV2	NA	TRBJ1-5	ASSKDRRNQPQH
TRBV28	once	TRBJ2-7	ASSPPGNYYEQY
TRBV9	NA	TRBJ1-1	ASSVTQQGVEAF
TRBV20-1	NA	TRBJ2-5	SAPWAETQY
TRBV25-1	NA	TRBJ1-5	ASSQNSNQPQH
TRBV28	few	TRBJ1-2	ASSSVGANYGYT
TRBV11-2	NA	TRBJ2-6	ASSLGTKASPSGANVLT
TRBV2	NA	TRBJ2-2	ASRGGANTGELF
TRBV28	NA	TRBJ2-7	ASSWSLVGTGADYEQY
TRBV18	few	TRBJ2-1	ASSHAGLAGHNEQF
TRBV11-2	NA	TRBJ2-1	ASSLRGDRVNNEQF
TRBV5-1	NA	TRBJ2-5	ASSLGTEETQY
TRBV6-6	few	TRBJ1-1	ASSRLGGTEAF
TRBV7-6	NA	TRBJ1-1	ASSRTGLNTEAF
TRBV15	NA	TRBJ1-4	ATSSRTGTINEKLF
TRBV5-6	few	TRBJ2-6	ASSVTSVYISGANVLT
TRBV5-1	NA	TRBJ2-1	ASRGRLAASTYNEQF
TRBV5-1	NA	TRBJ2-1	ASSLAGTSGREQF
TRBV9	NA	TRBJ1-3	ASSVEPGNSGNTIY
TRBV19	NA	TRBJ2-7	ASSDGTSGNIPYEQY
TRBV7-9	NA	TRBJ2-3	ANYLVASGTDTQY
TRBV5-1	few	TRBJ2-1	ASSGRDKAYNEQF
TRBV19	NA	TRBJ2-2	ASSPGGLVNTGELF
TRBV27	NA	TRBJ1-1	ASSLRTDSEAF
TRBV10-3	NA	TRBJ2-3	AIRWDLRADTQY
TRBV12-5	once	TRBJ1-2	ASAQSGTGYGYT
TRBV5-6	NA	TRBJ2-7	ASSLIREQY
TRBV4-3	NA	TRBJ2-2	ASSRKKATYTGELF
TRBV7-2	once	TRBJ1-5	ASTTGNQPQH
TRBV16	few	TRBJ1-1	ASSQLSRGEAF
TRBV5-4	NA	TRBJ2-7	ASSPIGTSDYEQY
TRBV27	NA	TRBJ2-7	ASSRDRGIFNEQY
TRBV28	NA	TRBJ2-5	ASSLPGQGGTQY
TRBV2	once	TRBJ2-1	ASNLLAGVGYNEQF
TRBV5-1	NA	TRBJ2-5	ASLQGSGALQETQY
TRBV7-2	once	TRBJ2-7	ASSSRGQTKEQY
TRBV11-2	NA	TRBJ1-1	ASSLGYSGSEAF
TRBV6-6	NA	TRBJ2-3	ASSYSGDAQY